This record looks at one T cell receptor (beta chain) sequence and its context. How the authors handled the data: For nucleated cells, counts were estimated from reference gene primer amplification. This table comes from immunoSEQ multiplex PCR, and its TCRdb copy is limited to in-frame clones, with some not included. V and J calls and clone size are given by that table; D and trimming were obtained from the DNA. The sample lists under 150,000 clones; over 75% were seen once. This specimen comes from a study of blood T cell repertoires in COVID-19. Across the study: From the United States, Italy and Spain came samples of acute and convalescent COVID-19. In each case, the material was cDNA or gDNA derived from T cells, B-cell-depleted T cells, or PBMCs.

This TCR came from a man older than 75 with acute or convalescent COVID-19. The sample comprised peripheral blood.

The CDR3 coding sequence is TGCGCCAGCAGCCCGACGGCCGGGGGGACTGGGGGCGGGTCTGGGGCCAACGTCCTGACTTTC. Translated: CASSPTAGGTGGGSGANVLTF. The J gene is TRBJ2-6, the V gene TRBV4-1; TRBD2 might be the D (7 bases). Trimming took off 4 bases at V and 1 base at J, with 26 bases between the two ends. The CDR3 is made up of 21 amino acids. Germline CDR1 and CDR2: MGHRA and YSYEKL.